What follows are 27 T cell receptor beta chains derived from one specimen sequenced in a study of cytomegalovirus exposure and HLA in healthy donors. 13 Jbeta primers and 60 Vbeta primers were used for the PCR. Profiled with immunoSEQ multiplex PCR; TCRdb holds only in-frame clones, not every one. The sample includes about 180,000 clones, about 80% of them seen just once. Material for sequencing was PBMCs. The receptors derive from a woman between 40 and 55 years old in good health and CMV-seronegative.

V and J are TRBV27 and TRBJ2-3, with TRBD2 identical over 7 bases. Losses at the gene ends were 5 bases for V and 1 base for J; bases not matched to a gene: 12. The CDR3 length is 17 residues. The germline CDR1 and CDR2 sequences are MNHEY and SMNVEV (reference sequence). The CDR3 sequence: CASSPGWEGWGTDTQYF. The CDR3 DNA is TGTGCCAGCAGTCCAGGTTGGGAGGGATGGGGCACAGATACGCAGTATTTT.

Note on this clone: Other DNA sequences in this specimen translate into the identical CDR3. This chain uses TRBV10-3 with TRBJ1-5; tentatively, D is TRBD1 (5 bases). This CDR3 region has 14 residues. Germline CDR1 and CDR2: ENHRY and SYGVKD. V lost 3 bases and J lost 5, with 11 bases in between. CDR3 region: CAISESRADQPQHF. The CDR3 DNA reads TGTGCCATCAGTGAAAGCAGGGCGGATCAGCCCCAGCATTTT.

J is TRBJ2-7 and V is TRBV29-1; 13 nucleotides line up with TRBD2. CDR1 and CDR2 from the germline V gene are SQVTM and ANQGSEA. V was pared by 4 bases and J by 7 bases, with 7 bases of the junction left unmatched. The CDR3 consists of 14 residues. CDR3 region: CSVGPGLAGCEQYF. CDR3 coding DNA: TGCAGCGTTGGGCCGGGACTAGCGGGATGTGAGCAGTACTTC.

The J gene is TRBJ2-7, the V gene TRBV2, with 8 positions matching TRBD1. V trimming: 5 bases; J trimming: 9 bases; junction bases outside the gene matches: 15. The V gene's germline CDR1 is SNHLY and CDR2 FYNNEI. There are 15 residues in the CDR3. CDR3 loop: CASSPRTGFNDGQYF. The CDR3 coding sequence is TGTGCCAGCAGTCCAAGGACAGGGTTTAATGACGGGCAGTACTTC.

J is TRBJ2-3 and V is TRBV9; 7 positions agree with TRBD2. After removal of 3 bases from V and 2 bases from J, the junction contained 3 bases not matched to a gene. The CDR3 extends over 14 amino acids. The germline V gene encodes CDR1 SGDLS and CDR2 YYNGEE. The CDR3 region is CASSARGTTDTQYF. The CDR3 DNA reads as TGTGCCAGCAGCGCGCGGGGGACCACAGATACGCAGTATTTT.

The chain couples TRBV5-4 to TRBJ1-1; 9 bases line up with TRBD1. This CDR3 region has 13 residues. The V and J ends lost 4 bases and 8 bases, in that order; junction bases with no gene match: 6. Germline-derived CDR1 and CDR2 are SGHNT and YYREEE (reference sequence). The CDR3 DNA follows: TGTGCCAGCAGCCTAGGGGGGACAGGGGAAGCTTTCTTT. Translated, it gives CASSLGGTGEAFF.

This clone was seen once. This chain joins TRBV30 and TRBJ1-4; TRBD1 matches 9 bases. J lost 7 bases, V lost 7 bases, and 4 bases had no gene match. CDR1 GTSNPN and CDR2 SVGIG come from the germline V gene (reference sequence). This CDR3 comprises 12 residues. The CDR3 here is CASKDRGEKLFF. CDR3 in DNA: TGTGCCTCAAAGGACAGGGGTGAAAAACTGTTTTTT. Full variable domain (missing parts from reference TRBV30 and TRBJ1-4): SQTIHQWPATLVQPVGSPLSLECTVEGTSNPNLYWYRQAAGRGLQLLFYSVGIGQISSEVPQNLSASRPQDRQFILSSKKLLLSDSGFYLCASKDRGEKLFFGSGTQLSVL.

The DNA for the CDR3 is TGTGCCAGTAGATCGACAGGGATAAATGAAAAACTGTTTTTT. Translated: CASRSTGINEKLFF. The chain combines TRBV19 with TRBJ1-4, with TRBD1 matching 7 bases. The CDR3 is 14 amino acids. Germline assignment: CDR1 LNHDA and CDR2 SQIVND (reference sequence). The V and J ends lost 6 bases and 5 bases, in that order; junction bases with no gene match: 6.

The chain links TRBV6-5 to TRBJ1-1; TRBD1 might be the D (6 bases). Trimming removed 9 bases at V and 0 bases at J, with 11 bases between. The CDR3 contains 13 residues. The germline V gene has CDR1 MNHEY and CDR2 SVGAGI. The CDR3 region has the DNA TGTGCCAGTCAGGGGTTTTTGAACACTGAAGCTTTCTTT. It is translated as CASQGFLNTEAFF.

The chain links TRBV6-1 to TRBJ2-1, with D possibly being TRBD1 (8 bases). Germline assignment: CDR1 MNHNS and CDR2 SASEGT. V was cut by 11 bases and J by 10 bases, with 15 bases left in between. The CDR3 has 11 residues. The CDR3 nucleotides read TGTGCCTGGGGGAGGGACAGGGAGCAGTTCTTC. It specifies CAWGRDREQFF.

The CDR3 DNA is TGTGCCAGCAGCTTGGCCGGGACAGGGGACTACGAGCAGTACTTC. Translated: CASSLAGTGDYEQYF. The chain joins TRBV5-6 to TRBJ2-7; TRBD1 aligns across 10 bases. V was clipped by 0 bases and J by 3 bases; unmatched bases: 3. Looked up from germline, CDR1 is SGHDT and CDR2 is YYEEEE. CDR3 length equals 15 residues.

The rearrangement joins TRBV6-4 to TRBJ1-1, with D possibly TRBD1 on 5 matching bases. The CDR3 has 13 residues. Trimming took 3 bases from V and 4 from J, leaving 9 bases between them. Germline V gene data show CDR1 as MRHNA and CDR2 as SNTAGT. CDR3 DNA sequence: TGTGCCAGCAGTGAAGCAGGGCCCACTGAAGCTTTCTTT. Protein sequence: CASSEAGPTEAFF.

The gene calls are TRBV6-1 and TRBJ2-7, with 8 bases matching TRBD2. The CDR3 is 16 residues long. V was pared by 2 bases and J by 4 bases, with 10 bases of the junction left unmatched. Germline values: CDR1 MNHNS, CDR2 SASEGT. CDR3 DNA: TGTGCCAGCAGTGAAAGCCAGCGGGGGCCTTCTTACGAGCAGTACTTC. Protein product: CASSESQRGPSYEQYF.

This chain uses TRBV2 with TRBJ2-3; D perhaps matches TRBD1 (5 bases). The V and J ends lost 1 base and 2 bases respectively, with 7 bases between them. Germline V gene data show CDR1 as SNHLY and CDR2 as FYNNEI. The CDR3 spans 14 residues. The CDR3 is CASSEGGLTDTQYF. The CDR3 DNA reads TGTGCCAGCAGTGAAGGGGGCCTCACAGATACGCAGTATTTT.

The rearrangement uses TRBV28 and TRBJ1-2, with 7 bases lining up with TRBD1. V lost 5 bases to trimming and J lost 7 bases; unmatched junction nucleotides: 10. Per germline, CDR1 MDHEN and CDR2 SYDVKM. The CDR3 sequence is 14 residues long. The CDR3 DNA reads TGTGCCAGCAGTCAAGACAGGGAGGTGGGTGGCTACACCTTC. Translated, it gives CASSQDREVGGYTF.

CDR3 nucleotides: TGTGCCAGCAGCCAAGAGGGGGCGAAAAACACTGAAGCTTTCTTT. Translation gives CASSQEGAKNTEAFF. The chain couples TRBV4-2 to TRBJ1-1; maybe TRBD1 (6 bases). The germline V gene encodes CDR1 LGHNA and CDR2 YNFKEQ. This CDR3 has 15 amino acids. With 0 bases removed from V and 2 bases from J, the gap between germline ends came to 10 bases.

CDR3: CASSIREDYGYTF. CDR3 DNA sequence: TGTGCCAGCAGTATTAGGGAGGACTATGGCTACACCTTC. The chain has TRBV6-5 and TRBJ1-2; D ambiguous. Germline values: CDR1 MNHEY, CDR2 SVGAGI. There are 13 residues in the CDR3. With 5 bases removed from V and 3 bases from J, the gap between germline ends came to 10 bases.

This chain connects TRBV6-1 to TRBJ1-2, with a possible D match to TRBD1 (6 bases). The V gene's germline CDR1 is MNHNS and CDR2 SASEGT. V was cut by 1 base and J by 7 bases, with 13 bases left in between. This CDR3 comprises 14 residues. For the CDR3, the DNA is TGTGCCAGCAGTGAAGTGGGGGCGCCGGGTGGCTACACCTTC. Amino acid sequence: CASSEVGAPGGYTF.

Concerning this clone itself: The same CDR3 is also encoded by other DNA sequences in this sample. This chain uses TRBV30 with TRBJ1-1, with 7 bases matching TRBD1. V lost 5 bases and J lost 3; bases outside the gene matches: 3. The germline CDR1 and CDR2 sequences are GTSNPN and SVGIG (reference sequence). The CDR3 consists of 12 residues. CDR3 in amino acids: CAWGDRDTEAFF. The CDR3 DNA reads TGTGCCTGGGGGGACAGAGACACTGAAGCTTTCTTT.

The V and J genes are TRBV28 and TRBJ1-1; 8 bases agree with TRBD1. CDR3 size: 14 residues. The germline gives CDR1 MDHEN, CDR2 SYDVKM. V lost 8 bases to trimming and J lost 1 base; unmatched junction nucleotides: 6. The CDR3 region has the DNA TGTGCCAGCCGGACAGGGCGGGGGAACACTGAAGCTTTCTTT. Translation: CASRTGRGNTEAFF.

The chain couples TRBV5-1 to TRBJ2-1; 9 positions agree with TRBD1. The ends lost 0 bases at V and 5 bases at J; junction bases unmatched: 3. Germline CDR1 SGHRS, CDR2 YFSETQ. The CDR3 runs to 15 residues. The CDR3 sequence: CASSLANRGHNEQFF. CDR3 coding DNA: TGCGCCAGCAGCTTGGCCAACAGGGGGCACAATGAGCAGTTCTTC.

This clone was seen a handful of times. CDR3 DNA sequence: TGTGCCAGCAGCCCAAGGGAGTCTAATGAAAAACTGTTTTTT. Protein product: CASSPRESNEKLFF. The rearrangement links TRBV7-9 to TRBJ1-4; D uncertain. CDR3 length: 14 residues. From germline, CDR1 is SEHNR and CDR2 FQNEAQ (reference sequence). V lost 5 bases and J 3 bases, leaving 10 bases between the germline ends.

This clone turned up a few times. The gene calls are TRBV7-9 and TRBJ1-4, with D unresolved. The CDR3 length is 17 residues. Trimming removed 5 bases from V and 0 bases from J, with 16 bases in between. Germline-derived CDR1 and CDR2 are SEHNR and FQNEAQ (reference sequence). The CDR3 DNA is TGTGCCAGCAGCCTTCGAGATGGTTTTCCAACTAATGAAAAACTGTTTTTT. Amino acid sequence: CASSLRDGFPTNEKLFF.

J is TRBJ1-4 and V is TRBV6-5; D might be TRBD1 (5 bases). Germline CDR1 and CDR2: MNHEY and SVGAGI. The CDR3 has 16 residues. V was pared by 2 bases and J by 8 bases, with 18 bases between. The CDR3 here is CASSYSRGRNVEKLFF. The CDR3 coding sequence is TGTGCCAGCAGTTACAGTCGGGGGAGGAATGTGGAAAAACTGTTTTTT.

The V call is TRBV30, the J call TRBJ2-5; D call uncertain. The J call is uncertain, as TRBJ2-7 better fits the DNA end. Germline CDR1 reads GTSNPN; CDR2 reads SVGIG (reference sequence). The CDR3 has 16 residues. The CDR3 DNA is TGTGCCTGGAGTGTACGTAGCTCCGGAAATATCTACGAGCAGTACTTC. It specifies CAWSVRSSGNIYEQYF.

The genes are TRBV6-1 and TRBJ1-1; D possibly corresponds to TRBD1 (6 bases). Per the germline V gene, CDR1 is MNHNS and CDR2 is SASEGT. Trimming left V 6 bases short and J 0 bases short, with 11 bases between. CDR3 size: 14 residues. The CDR3 loop is CASRLTGLNTEAFF. The CDR3 DNA reads TGTGCCAGCAGGCTGACAGGTCTGAACACTGAAGCTTTCTTT.

This rearrangement joins TRBV5-1 to TRBJ2-2; D is possibly TRBD1 (7 bases). Deletions cut 4 bases from V and 0 bases from J, with 19 bases between. Germline-derived CDR1 and CDR2 are SGHRS and YFSETQ. The CDR3 is 18 amino acids. Written as DNA, the CDR3 is TGCGCCAGCAGCCATCGACAGGGCGGCGGGGCGAACACCGGGGAGCTGTTTTTT. Its translation is CASSHRQGGGANTGELFF.